This entry describes one T cell receptor beta chain. This sample stems from a study of blood T cell repertoires in COVID-19. The wider study: Collection of acute and convalescent COVID-19 samples took place in the United States, Italy and Spain. The cDNA or gDNA used as material had been derived from T cells, B-cell-depleted T cells, or PBMCs.

The assay was immunoSEQ multiplex PCR, and TCRdb's table has in-frame clones only and misses some. The repertoire holds 220,000 or so clones, with almost 90% as singletons. The CDR3 sequence is 16 residues long. Trimming cost V 4 bases and J 4 bases; bases outside gene matches: 11. Germline V gene data show CDR1 as SGHAT and CDR2 as FQNNGV. Which cohort a participant joined came from the clinical history participants gave. The material sequenced was PBMCs or T cells enriched from blood (not recorded which). The sequence was obtained from a man aged 30 to 39 who had been exposed to COVID-19. The chain has TRBV11-2 and TRBJ1-2; TRBD1 agrees at 8 bases. The CDR3 region is CASSSYRTGTGYGYTF. Written as DNA, the CDR3 is TGTGCCAGCAGCTCGTACCGGACCGGGACAGGCTATGGCTACACCTTC.